This passage covers 27 T cell receptor beta chains from one sample sequenced in a study of CD8+ T cells in alopecia areata. The sample's treatment: oral pan-JAK inhibitor, 5-10 mg twice daily. cDNA serving as the sequencing template came from extracted, reverse transcribed RNA. TCRdb's copy holds only in-frame clones and misses some; the assay was immunoSEQ multiplex PCR. The table lists some 100,000 clones, about three fifths of them singletons, with over 15% in the top ten. Source: CD8+ T cells sorted from blood, taken at week 56, from a patient treated with tofacitinib. Receptors were obtained from a human donor with alopecia areata.

V usage is TRBV14 and J usage is TRBJ1-1; possible D gene TRBD1, 6 bases. Germline values: CDR1 SGHDN, CDR2 FVKESK. Between the trimmed V and J ends, which lost 0 bases and 11 bases, there was a span of 19 bases. The CDR3 contains 15 residues. In DNA form, the CDR3 reads TGTGCCAGCAGCCAAGATTGGATAGGGGGTGGCCTCGCTTTCTTT. This encodes CASSQDWIGGGLAFF.

V usage is TRBV9 and J usage is TRBJ1-1; 7 nucleotides align to TRBD1. CDR1 and CDR2 (germline): SGDLS, YYNGEE. The CDR3 is 14 amino acids. The V and J ends lost 3 bases and 8 bases, in that order; junction bases with no gene match: 10. In DNA, the CDR3 is TGTGCCAGCAGCGATAGACAGGGTCCCCCGGAAGCTTTCTTT. Residues: CASSDRQGPPEAFF.

V and J are TRBV14 and TRBJ2-7, with no clear D. Trimming shortened V by 2 bases and J by 3 bases, and 5 bases separated the two germline ends. Looked up from germline, CDR1 is SGHDN and CDR2 is FVKESK. The CDR3 has 12 amino acids. In DNA form, the CDR3 reads TGTGCCAGCAGCCAAAGTCTCTACGAGCAGTACTTC. It is translated as CASSQSLYEQYF.

This chain links TRBV6-5 with TRBJ1-5; maybe TRBD1 (6 bases). Trimming left V 9 bases short and J 3 bases short, with 15 bases between. Germline values: CDR1 MNHEY, CDR2 SVGAGI. The CDR3 totals 14 residues. This CDR3 is CARNQGQNNQPQHF. The CDR3 DNA reads as TGTGCCAGGAACCAGGGACAAAACAATCAGCCCCAGCATTTT.

The chain joins TRBV5-4 to TRBJ2-1; no firm D call. The CDR3 is 14 amino acids. Trimming removed 4 bases from V and 1 base from J, with 9 bases in between. Germline CDR1 is SGHNT and CDR2 is YYREEE (reference sequence). CDR3 region: CASSHGPSYNEQFF. In DNA form, the CDR3 reads TGTGCCAGCAGCCATGGGCCTTCCTACAATGAGCAGTTCTTC. Filled out from reference TRBV5-4 and TRBJ2-1, the complete variable domain reads ETGVTQSPTHLIKTRGQQVTLRCSSQSGHNTVSWYQQALGQGPQFIFQYYREEENGRGNFPPRFSGLQFPNYSSELNVNALELDDSALYLCASSHGPSYNEQFFGPGTRLTVL.

A word on this clone: An end of the junction differs from the germline gene, which may be a read error. The rearrangement links TRBV6-4 to TRBJ1-2; perhaps TRBD1 as D (5 bases). Per germline, CDR1 MRHNA and CDR2 SNTAGT. The CDR3 covers 15 residues. The CDR3 DNA reads as TGTACCAGCAGTGACAGCGGGGACGGGTCCTATGGCTACACCTTC. Translating gives CTSSDSGDGSYGYTF.

The chain couples TRBV6-5 to TRBJ2-2, with TRBD1 matching 7 bases. The V gene end was trimmed by 2 bases and the J gene end by 0 bases; junction bases not matched to a gene: 3. CDR1 MNHEY and CDR2 SVGAGI come from the germline V gene. The CDR3 is 16 residues long. CDR3 region: CASSYRQGSNTGELFF. Here the CDR3 DNA reads TGTGCCAGCAGTTACAGACAGGGATCGAACACCGGGGAGCTGTTTTTT.

The genes are TRBV14 and TRBJ1-2, with TRBD1 as a possible D gene (5 bases). CDR3 length: 15 amino acids. Trimming shortened V by 0 bases and J by 4 bases, and 12 bases separated the two germline ends. Germline assignment: CDR1 SGHDN and CDR2 FVKESK. This CDR3 reads CASSQDEGWAYGYTF. DNA for the CDR3: TGTGCCAGCAGCCAAGATGAGGGGTGGGCCTATGGCTACACCTTC.

The chain carries TRBV27 and TRBJ2-7; TRBD2 is a possible D gene (6 bases). CDR1 and CDR2 (germline): MNHEY, SMNVEV (reference sequence). V lost 8 bases to trimming and J lost 1 base, with 15 bases between them. This CDR3 is built from 14 residues. Written as DNA, the CDR3 is TGTGCCAGCTCCGCGGGATTGAGGTCCTACGAGCAGTACTTC. Its translation: CASSAGLRSYEQYF.

This clone was detected only a few times. The V gene is TRBV5-6, the J gene TRBJ2-1; possibly TRBD1 or TRBD2 for D (6 bases each). Trimming removed 4 bases at V and 2 bases at J, with 13 bases between. This CDR3 is 15 amino acids long. In germline, CDR1 is SGHDT, CDR2 YYEEEE. The chain's CDR3 is CASSQRGGPYNEQFF. Written as DNA, the CDR3 is TGTGCCAGCAGCCAAAGAGGGGGGCCCTACAATGAGCAGTTCTTC.

The chain carries TRBV15 and TRBJ2-7, with a tentative D call TRBD1 (5 bases). Trimming cost V 2 bases and J 6 bases, with 20 bases left between them. The CDR3 is made up of 16 amino acids. Germline assignment: CDR1 LNHNV and CDR2 YYDKDF (reference sequence). The CDR3 DNA reads as TGTGCCACCAGCAGAAAGGCCGGGCCACAGGTGGGCGAGCAGTACTTC. It specifies CATSRKAGPQVGEQYF.

The chain employs TRBV6-5 and TRBJ2-5; no definite D call. This CDR3 has 14 amino acids. The V end was cut by 4 bases, the J end by 2 bases, with 11 bases between. Germline CDR1 MNHEY, CDR2 SVGAGI. Here the CDR3 reads CASSSQAQQETQYF. As DNA, the CDR3 is TGTGCCAGCAGTTCCCAGGCCCAGCAAGAGACCCAGTACTTC.

This chain connects TRBV4-1 to TRBJ2-3, with D perhaps TRBD2 (6 bases). Trimming removed 5 bases from V and 6 bases from J, with 9 bases in between. The CDR3 length is 12 residues. CDR1 is MGHRA, CDR2 YSYEKL, per germline. CDR3 nucleotide sequence: TGCGCCAGCAGCTACAGCGGGGATACGCAGTATTTT. Protein sequence: CASSYSGDTQYF.

This clone was seen just once. The rearrangement links TRBV5-1 to TRBJ2-1, with a tentative D call TRBD2 (5 bases). The CDR3 covers 14 residues. Germline-derived CDR1 and CDR2 are SGHRS and YFSETQ. V lost 4 bases, J lost 7 bases, and 15 bases lay in between. In DNA, the CDR3 is TGCGCCAGCAGCCCGCCGACAACTAGAAATGAGCAGTTCTTC. This gives the protein CASSPPTTRNEQFF.

This clone has only a few counts. The rearrangement links TRBV5-1 to TRBJ2-1, with D possibly being TRBD1 (6 bases). V was trimmed by 2 bases and J by 8 bases, leaving 17 bases between them. Germline V gene sequence: CDR1 SGHRS, CDR2 YFSETQ. CDR3 length: 15 amino acids. CDR3 DNA sequence: TGCGCCAGCAGCTTTTCCGGGACACCCAAGGATGAGCAGTTCTTC. Translating it yields CASSFSGTPKDEQFF.

The chain carries TRBV28 and TRBJ2-7; the D is unclear. Germline assignment: CDR1 MDHEN and CDR2 SYDVKM. The CDR3 contains 10 residues. Trimming took 10 bases from V and 3 from J, leaving 7 bases between them. The CDR3 region is CATSRYEQYF. In nucleotides, the CDR3 is TGTGCCACCTCCCGCTACGAGCAGTACTTC.

DNA for the CDR3: TGTGCCAGCAGCGGTCTAGCGGGGGGGCCCACCGGGGAGCTGTTTTTT. It encodes CASSGLAGGPTGELFF. J is TRBJ2-2 and V is TRBV9; 12 bases fit TRBD2. Unmatched junction bases numbered 4, after V lost 3 bases and J lost 4 bases. The CDR3 sequence is 16 residues long. Germline-derived CDR1 and CDR2 are SGDLS and YYNGEE.

V is TRBV9 and J is TRBJ2-7, with D maybe TRBD2 (7 bases). Per the germline V gene, CDR1 is SGDLS and CDR2 is YYNGEE. Between the trimmed V and J ends, which lost 7 bases and 0 bases, there was a span of 11 bases. The CDR3 runs 13 residues. DNA for the CDR3: TGTGCCAGCGGGAGGGACAACTCCTACGAGCAGTACTTC. This translates into CASGRDNSYEQYF.

This clone has only one observation. The chain carries TRBV9 and TRBJ2-7; 9 nucleotides align to TRBD1. From germline, CDR1 is SGDLS and CDR2 YYNGEE. V lost 3 bases and J lost 4; bases outside the gene matches: 5. The CDR3 runs to 14 residues. The CDR3: CASSGRDRVYEQYF. The CDR3 DNA is TGTGCCAGCAGCGGCCGGGACAGGGTGTACGAGCAGTACTTC.

This clone was picked up a small number of times. V usage is TRBV30 and J usage is TRBJ1-5; the D is unclear. Per the germline V gene, CDR1 is GTSNPN and CDR2 is SVGIG (reference sequence). V was pared by 6 bases and J by 4 bases, with 10 bases between. The CDR3 spans 12 residues. CDR3: CACNAENQPQHF. In nucleotides, the CDR3 is TGTGCCTGCAACGCAGAGAATCAGCCCCAGCATTTT.

Remarks on this clone: Additional DNA sequences in this sample encode the identical CDR3. The chain uses TRBV5-1 and TRBJ1-1; D unclear. The germline CDR1 and CDR2 sequences are SGHRS and YFSETQ. CDR3 length equals 12 residues. Trimming removed 5 bases at V and 0 bases at J, with 5 bases between. This chain's CDR3 is CASRSVNTEAFF. The DNA for the CDR3 is TGCGCCAGCAGATCTGTGAACACTGAAGCTTTCTTT.

The V and J genes are TRBV5-6 and TRBJ2-1, with D hard to call. This CDR3 region has 12 residues. Germline V gene sequence: CDR1 SGHDT, CDR2 YYEEEE. The V and J ends lost 4 bases and 4 bases respectively, with 6 bases between them. The chain's CDR3 is CASSAQYNEQFF. CDR3 DNA: TGTGCCAGCAGCGCCCAGTACAATGAGCAGTTCTTC.

The table lists this clone with a few counts. V gene TRBV30 combines with J gene TRBJ2-1; 11 positions agree with TRBD2. CDR3 size: 15 residues. Germline CDR1 GTSNPN, CDR2 SVGIG (reference sequence). With V trimmed by 1 base and J by 4 bases, 3 bases remained unmatched. The CDR3 sequence: CAWSAGTSGYNEQFF. In DNA form, the CDR3 reads TGTGCCTGGAGTGCCGGGACTAGCGGTTACAATGAGCAGTTCTTC.

The V gene is TRBV7-9, the J gene TRBJ1-2, with D hard to call. The germline V gene encodes CDR1 SEHNR and CDR2 FQNEAQ (reference sequence). Trimming took off 4 bases at V and 0 bases at J, with 12 bases between the two ends. The CDR3 length is 15 residues. For the CDR3, the DNA is TGTGCCAGCAGCTCCACGACGGGAACTAACTATGGCTACACCTTC. This encodes CASSSTTGTNYGYTF. Using reference TRBV7-9 and TRBJ1-2 for the parts outside the CDR3, the full variable domain is DTGVSQNPRHKITKRGQNVTFRCDPISEHNRLYWYRQTLGQGPEFLTYFQNEAQLEKSRLLSDRFSAERPKGSFSTLEIQRTEQGDSAMYLCASSSTTGTNYGYTFGSGTRLTVV.

The chain links TRBV7-9 to TRBJ2-4; D is tentatively TRBD1 or TRBD2 (6 bases each). The CDR3 spans 18 residues. CDR1 is SEHNR, CDR2 FQNEAQ, per germline (reference sequence). Trimming removed 0 bases from V and 7 bases from J, with 22 bases in between. This chain's CDR3 is CASSLARPGDSGRNIQYF. Here the CDR3 DNA reads TGTGCCAGCAGCTTAGCCCGGCCAGGGGATAGTGGGAGGAACATTCAGTACTTC.

The chain employs TRBV29-1 and TRBJ1-2, with D hard to call. CDR3 length: 11 amino acids. Germline V gives CDR1 SQVTM, CDR2 ANQGSEA. V gave up 6 bases and J gave up 2 bases, with 7 bases separating them. The CDR3 region has the DNA TGCAGCGTAGAGATAAACTATGGCTACACCTTC. Translation gives CSVEINYGYTF.

The rearrangement joins TRBV30 to TRBJ2-2; the match to TRBD1 covers 8 bases. V dropped 6 bases and J dropped 6; count of bases not matched to a gene: 6. The CDR3 runs to 13 residues. The germline CDR1 and CDR2 sequences are GTSNPN and SVGIG (reference sequence). The CDR3 DNA follows: TGTGCCTGCGTACAGGGGGTCCCCGGGGAGCTGTTTTTT. Translated, it gives CACVQGVPGELFF.